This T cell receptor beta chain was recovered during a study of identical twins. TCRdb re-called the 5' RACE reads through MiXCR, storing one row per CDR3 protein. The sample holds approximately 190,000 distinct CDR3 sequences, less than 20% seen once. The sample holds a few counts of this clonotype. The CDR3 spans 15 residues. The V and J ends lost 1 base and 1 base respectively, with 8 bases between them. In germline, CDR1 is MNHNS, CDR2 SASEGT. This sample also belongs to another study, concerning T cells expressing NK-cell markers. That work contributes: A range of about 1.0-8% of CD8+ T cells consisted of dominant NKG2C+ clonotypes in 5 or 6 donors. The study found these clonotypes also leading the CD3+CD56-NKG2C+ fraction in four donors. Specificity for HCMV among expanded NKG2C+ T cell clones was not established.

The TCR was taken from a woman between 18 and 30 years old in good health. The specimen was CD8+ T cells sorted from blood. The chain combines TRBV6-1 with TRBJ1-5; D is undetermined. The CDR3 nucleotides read TGTGCCAGCAGTGAAGTAGGGTTGAGCAATCAGCCCCAGCATTTT. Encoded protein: CASSEVGLSNQPQHF.